The present TCR beta chain was sequenced within a study of T-cell reconstitution after alpha-beta-depleted transplantation in children. Unique molecular identifiers tagged the TCRbeta library. A single record per CDR3 protein comes from TCRdb applying MiXCR to the PCR reads. The sample has 250,000 to 350,000 distinct CDR3 sequences; 9.5% to 10% are singletons. This CDR3 region has 16 residues. The V and J ends lost 3 bases and 1 base respectively, with 12 bases between them. The origin of this receptor is a human donor who donated a stem cell graft to a child with SCID. Material: PBMCs from the stem cell graft donor, obtained from the stem cell graft. V is TRBV12-3 or TRBV12-4 and J is TRBJ2-2; a weak D match, TRBD2 (5 bases). The DNA of the CDR3 is TGTGCCAGCAGTTTCCCCGCGCGGGTGAACACCGGGGAGCTGTTTTTT. Protein product: CASSFPARVNTGELFF.